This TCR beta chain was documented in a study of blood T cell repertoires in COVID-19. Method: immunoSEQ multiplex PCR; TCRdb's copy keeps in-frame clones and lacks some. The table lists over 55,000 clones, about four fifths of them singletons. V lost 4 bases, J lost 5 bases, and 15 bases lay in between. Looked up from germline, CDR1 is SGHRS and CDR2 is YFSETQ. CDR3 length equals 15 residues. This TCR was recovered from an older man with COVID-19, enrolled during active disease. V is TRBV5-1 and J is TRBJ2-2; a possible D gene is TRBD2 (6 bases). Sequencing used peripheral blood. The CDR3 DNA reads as TGCGCCAGCAGCCTCGGAACCCGGGGGACCGGGGAGCTGTTTTTT. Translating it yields CASSLGTRGTGELFF.